The present TCR beta chain was sequenced within a study of a mutant IDH1 vaccine in newly diagnosed glioma. Study overall: Treated patients had a mean age of around 40 years and a roughly 60% male, about 38% female split. Earlier treatment was radiotherapy, temozolomide, or both, with most getting both. Study-level findings and limits: Overall, almost 95% of patients had vaccine-induced immune responses.

Data came from immunoSEQ multiplex PCR; TCRdb stores just in-frame clones and leaves some out. Seen here are some 100,000 clones, about four fifths observed once, and the top ten hold approximately 8%. Time point described: baseline, week 1 (first vaccination visit). The treatment: pre-vaccination baseline after standard-of-care therapy. Donors had new IDH1-mutant astrocytomas of WHO grade 3 or 4 (ATRX-lost). As to this clone: Its target is not known.

The CDR3 loop spans 14 amino acids. J gave up 1 base and V 4 bases, and 3 bases lay outside the gene matches. Germline V lookup: CDR1 LNHDA, CDR2 SQIVND (reference sequence). This TCR derives from a woman aged 50 to 65 with glioma. The sequencing used PBMCs, collected from a glioma patient treated with radiotherapy, temozolomide or both. The chain joins TRBV19 to TRBJ2-7; 8 bases agree with TRBD1. The CDR3 sequence is CASSTRQGSYEQYF. The CDR3 DNA follows: TGTGCCAGTAGTACGCGACAGGGGTCCTACGAGCAGTACTTC.